This TCR beta chain is drawn from a study of technical replicates of blood from several donors. CDR1 LGHNA and CDR2 YSLEER come from the germline V gene. Trimming took off 1 base at V and 4 bases at J, with 11 bases between the two ends. The CDR3 extends over 16 amino acids. Libraries were prepared by immunoSEQ multiplex PCR; TCRdb keeps only in-frame clonotypes and omits some of them. The sample includes roughly 80,000 clones, 85% to 95% of them seen just once. The gene calls are TRBV4-3 and TRBJ2-6; perhaps TRBD1 as D (6 bases). Material: T cells isolated from PBMCs. This TCR derives from a human donor in good health. In DNA form, the CDR3 reads TGCGCCAGCAGCCAAGCCAGGGGCTCAGGGGCCAACGTCCTGACTTTC. It yields the protein CASSQARGSGANVLTF.